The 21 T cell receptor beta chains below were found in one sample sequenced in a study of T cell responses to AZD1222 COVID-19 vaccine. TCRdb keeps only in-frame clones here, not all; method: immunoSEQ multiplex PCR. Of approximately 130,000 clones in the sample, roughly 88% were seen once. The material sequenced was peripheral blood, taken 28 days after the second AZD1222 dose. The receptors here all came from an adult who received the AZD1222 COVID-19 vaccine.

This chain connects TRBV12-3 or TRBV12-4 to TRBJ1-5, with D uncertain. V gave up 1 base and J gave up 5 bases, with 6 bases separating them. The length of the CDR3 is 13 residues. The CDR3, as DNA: TGTGCCAGCAGTTTAGGCAGGTATCAGCCCCAGCATTTT. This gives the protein CASSLGRYQPQHF.

DNA for the CDR3: TGTGCCAGCAGTTCGGGACAAGGCTACAATGAGCAGTTCTTC. Translated, it gives CASSSGQGYNEQFF. The chain links TRBV27 to TRBJ2-1, with D possibly matching TRBD1 (6 bases). This CDR3 region has 14 residues. V was shortened by 4 bases and J by 3 bases, with 10 bases between the two germline ends. Germline V CDR1 and CDR2: MNHEY, SMNVEV (reference sequence).

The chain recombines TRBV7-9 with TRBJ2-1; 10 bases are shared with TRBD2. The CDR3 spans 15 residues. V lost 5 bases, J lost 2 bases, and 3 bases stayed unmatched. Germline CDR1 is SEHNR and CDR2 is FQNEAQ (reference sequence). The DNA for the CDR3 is TGTGCCAGCAGCCTTAGCGGGGGGACCTACAATGAGCAGTTCTTC. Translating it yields CASSLSGGTYNEQFF.

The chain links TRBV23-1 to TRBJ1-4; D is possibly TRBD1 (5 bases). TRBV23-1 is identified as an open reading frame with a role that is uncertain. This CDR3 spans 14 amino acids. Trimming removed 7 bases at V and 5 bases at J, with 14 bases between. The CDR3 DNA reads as TGCGCCAGCACCCGGGGGGAGGGAAATGAAAAACTGTTTTTT. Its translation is CASTRGEGNEKLFF.

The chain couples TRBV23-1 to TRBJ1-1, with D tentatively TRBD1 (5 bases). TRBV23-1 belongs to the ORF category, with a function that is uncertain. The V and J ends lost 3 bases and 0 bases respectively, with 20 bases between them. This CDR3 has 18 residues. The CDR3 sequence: CASSHDGGDRDMNTEAFF. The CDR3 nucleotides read TGCGCCAGCAGTCACGACGGGGGAGATAGAGACATGAACACTGAAGCTTTCTTT.

CDR3 bases: TGTGCCAGCAGTATGACAGGATGGAGCTCTGGAAACACCATATATTTT. Its translation is CASSMTGWSSGNTIYF. The chain combines TRBV27 with TRBJ1-3, with D maybe TRBD1 (6 bases). The CDR3 loop spans 16 amino acids. V was cut by 5 bases and J by 0 bases, with 14 bases left in between. Germline V CDR1 and CDR2: MNHEY, SMNVEV (reference sequence).

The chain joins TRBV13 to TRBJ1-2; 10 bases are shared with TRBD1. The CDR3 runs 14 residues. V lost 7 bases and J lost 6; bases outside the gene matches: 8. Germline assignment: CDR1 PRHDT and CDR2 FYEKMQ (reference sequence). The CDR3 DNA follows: TGTGCCAGCACCTGGGACAGGGGTCGTGATGGCTACACCTTC. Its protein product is CASTWDRGRDGYTF.

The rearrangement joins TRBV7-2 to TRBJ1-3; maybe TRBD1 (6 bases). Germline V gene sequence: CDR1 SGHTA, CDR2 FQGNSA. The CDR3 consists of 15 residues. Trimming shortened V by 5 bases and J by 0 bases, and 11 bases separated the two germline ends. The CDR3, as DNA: TGTGCCAGCAGCGCAGGACAGTTCTCTGGAAACACCATATATTTT. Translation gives CASSAGQFSGNTIYF.

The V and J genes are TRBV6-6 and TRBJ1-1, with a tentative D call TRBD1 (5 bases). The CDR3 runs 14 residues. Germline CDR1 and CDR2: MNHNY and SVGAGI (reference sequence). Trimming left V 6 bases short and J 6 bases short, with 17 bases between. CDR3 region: CASSSPGGAAEAFF. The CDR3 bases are TGTGCCAGCAGCTCCCCCGGGGGTGCGGCTGAAGCTTTCTTT.

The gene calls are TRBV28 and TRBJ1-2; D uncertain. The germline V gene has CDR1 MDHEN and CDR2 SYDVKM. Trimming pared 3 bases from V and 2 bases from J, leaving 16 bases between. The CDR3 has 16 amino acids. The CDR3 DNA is TGTGCCAGCAGTTTCCCTTGGGAGGTTGGAAACTATGGCTACACCTTC. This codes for CASSFPWEVGNYGYTF.

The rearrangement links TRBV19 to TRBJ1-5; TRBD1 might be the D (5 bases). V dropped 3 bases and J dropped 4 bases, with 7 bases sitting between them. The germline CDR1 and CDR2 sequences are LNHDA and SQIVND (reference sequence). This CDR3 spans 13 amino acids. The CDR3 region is CASSMGGNQPQHF. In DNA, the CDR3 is TGTGCCAGTAGTATGGGGGGGAATCAGCCCCAGCATTTT. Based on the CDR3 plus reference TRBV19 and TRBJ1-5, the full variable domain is DGGITQSPKYLFRKEGQNVTLSCEQNLNHDAMYWYRQDPGQGLRLIYYSQIVNDFQKGDIAEGYSVSREKKESFPLTVTSAQKNPTAFYLCASSMGGNQPQHFGDGTRLSIL.

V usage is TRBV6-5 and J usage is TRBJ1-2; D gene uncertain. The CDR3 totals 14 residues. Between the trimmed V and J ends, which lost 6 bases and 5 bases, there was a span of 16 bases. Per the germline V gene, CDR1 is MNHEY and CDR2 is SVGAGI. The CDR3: CASSYGEGGYGYTF. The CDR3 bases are TGTGCCAGCAGCTATGGGGAGGGAGGGTATGGCTACACCTTC.

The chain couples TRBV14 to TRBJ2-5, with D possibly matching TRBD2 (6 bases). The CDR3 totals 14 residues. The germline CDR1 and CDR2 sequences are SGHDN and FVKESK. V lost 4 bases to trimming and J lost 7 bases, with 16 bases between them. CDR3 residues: CASSPGGARWTQYF. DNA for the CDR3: TGTGCCAGCAGCCCTGGCGGGGCAAGGTGGACCCAGTACTTC.

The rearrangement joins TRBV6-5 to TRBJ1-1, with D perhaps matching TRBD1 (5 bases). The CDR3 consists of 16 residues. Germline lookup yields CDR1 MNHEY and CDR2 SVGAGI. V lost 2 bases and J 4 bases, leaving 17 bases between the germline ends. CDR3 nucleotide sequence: TGTGCCAGCAGTTACGCCTATAGGGGTTTGGGCACTGAAGCTTTCTTT. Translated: CASSYAYRGLGTEAFF.

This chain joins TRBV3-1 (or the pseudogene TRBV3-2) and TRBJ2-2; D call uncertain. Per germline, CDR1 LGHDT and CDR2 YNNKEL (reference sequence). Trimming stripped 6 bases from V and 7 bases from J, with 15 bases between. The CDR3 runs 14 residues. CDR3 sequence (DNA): TGTGCCAGCAGGGTAGGCGGAGTTGGCGGGGAGCTGTTTTTT. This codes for CASRVGGVGGELFF.

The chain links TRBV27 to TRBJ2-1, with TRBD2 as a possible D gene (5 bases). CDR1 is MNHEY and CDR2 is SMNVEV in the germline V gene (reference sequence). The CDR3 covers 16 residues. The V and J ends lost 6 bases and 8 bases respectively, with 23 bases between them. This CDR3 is CASSLFPKRREDEQFF. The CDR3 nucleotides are TGTGCCAGCAGCCTCTTTCCAAAGCGGCGAGAGGATGAGCAGTTCTTC.

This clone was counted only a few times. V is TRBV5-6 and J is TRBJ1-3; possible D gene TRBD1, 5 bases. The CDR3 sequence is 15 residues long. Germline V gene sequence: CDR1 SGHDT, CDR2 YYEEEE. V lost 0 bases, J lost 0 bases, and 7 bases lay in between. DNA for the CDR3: TGTGCCAGCAGCTTGGTGAGGGGCTCTGGAAACACCATATATTTT. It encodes CASSLVRGSGNTIYF.

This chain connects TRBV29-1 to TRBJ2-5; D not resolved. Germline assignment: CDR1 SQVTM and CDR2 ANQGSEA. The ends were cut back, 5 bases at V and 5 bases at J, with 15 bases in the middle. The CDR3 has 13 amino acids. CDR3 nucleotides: TGCAGCGTTCTCCGAGGCGCGTTGGAGACCCAGTACTTC. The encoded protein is CSVLRGALETQYF.

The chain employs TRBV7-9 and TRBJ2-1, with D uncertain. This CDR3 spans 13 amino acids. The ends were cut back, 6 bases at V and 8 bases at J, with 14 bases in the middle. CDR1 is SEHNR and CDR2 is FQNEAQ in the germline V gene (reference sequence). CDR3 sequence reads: CASSYPGVDEQFF. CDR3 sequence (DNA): TGTGCCAGCAGTTACCCTGGGGTGGATGAGCAGTTCTTC. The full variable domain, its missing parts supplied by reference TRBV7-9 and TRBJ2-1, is DTGVSQNPRHKITKRGQNVTFRCDPISEHNRLYWYRQTLGQGPEFLTYFQNEAQLEKSRLLSDRFSAERPKGSFSTLEIQRTEQGDSAMYLCASSYPGVDEQFFGPGTRLTVL.

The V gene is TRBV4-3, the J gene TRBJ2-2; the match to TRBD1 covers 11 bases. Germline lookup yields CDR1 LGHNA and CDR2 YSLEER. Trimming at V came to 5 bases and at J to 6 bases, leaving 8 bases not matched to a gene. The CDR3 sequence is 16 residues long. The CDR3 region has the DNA TGCGCCAGCAGCTACGGACAGGGGGCTGTCTCCGGGGAGCTGTTTTTT. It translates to CASSYGQGAVSGELFF.

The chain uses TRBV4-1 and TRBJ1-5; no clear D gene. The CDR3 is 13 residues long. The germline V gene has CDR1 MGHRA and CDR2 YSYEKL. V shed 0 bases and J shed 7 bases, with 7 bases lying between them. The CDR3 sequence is CASSQDLWQPQHF. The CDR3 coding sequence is TGCGCCAGCAGCCAAGATCTTTGGCAGCCCCAGCATTTT.